This entry lists 6 T cell receptor beta chains sequenced from one sample in a study of control samples from healthy donors and cancer patients. TCRdb's copy holds only in-frame clones and misses some; the assay was immunoSEQ multiplex PCR. The sample carries about 96,000 clones, just over 90% recorded once. The sequenced material came from blood. These receptors were obtained from a man younger than 35 in good health.

This chain connects TRBV30 to TRBJ1-2; 7 nucleotides agree with TRBD1. The germline gives CDR1 GTSNPN, CDR2 SVGIG (reference sequence). Trimming took 2 bases from V and 6 from J; bases not matched to a gene: 6. The CDR3 runs 13 residues. The CDR3 here is CAWSYQGGHGYTF. In DNA, the CDR3 is TGTGCCTGGAGTTATCAGGGGGGCCATGGCTACACCTTC.

This chain connects TRBV30 to TRBJ1-1; no firm D call. The CDR3 contains 11 residues. Trimming took 6 bases from V and 1 from J, leaving 6 bases between them. CDR1 GTSNPN and CDR2 SVGIG come from the germline V gene (reference sequence). The CDR3 DNA reads as TGTGCCTGTAACAGGAACACTGAAGCTTTCTTT. Its translation is CACNRNTEAFF. Full variable domain (outside the CDR3, taken from reference TRBV30 and TRBJ1-1): SQTIHQWPATLVQPVGSPLSLECTVEGTSNPNLYWYRQAAGRGLQLLFYSVGIGQISSEVPQNLSASRPQDRQFILSSKKLLLSDSGFYLCACNRNTEAFFGQGTRLTVV.

The chain recombines TRBV6-5 with TRBJ1-1; D remains ambiguous. V was cut by 7 bases and J by 1 base, with 4 bases left in between. Germline values: CDR1 MNHEY, CDR2 SVGAGI. CDR3 length equals 11 residues. The DNA for the CDR3 is TGTGCCAGCAAGAGGAACACTGAAGCTTTCTTT. The encoded protein is CASKRNTEAFF.

This chain uses TRBV5-1 with TRBJ2-3; D not certain. The V end was cut by 4 bases, the J end by 5 bases, with 8 bases between. The CDR3 is 12 residues long. Germline V lookup: CDR1 SGHRS, CDR2 YFSETQ. In nucleotides, the CDR3 is TGCGCCAGCAGCCTCCTCGGAGATACGCAGTATTTT. The encoded protein is CASSLLGDTQYF.

The chain links TRBV29-1 to TRBJ2-7; 7 nucleotides line up with TRBD1. The trim removed 3 bases at V and 6 bases at J, leaving 2 bases unmatched. CDR3 length equals 11 residues. Germline V gives CDR1 SQVTM, CDR2 ANQGSEA. CDR3 nucleotide sequence: TGCAGCGTTGACAGGGGGATCGAGCAGTACTTC. As protein: CSVDRGIEQYF.

This chain connects TRBV2 to TRBJ1-2; TRBD1 aligns across 8 bases. Looked up from germline, CDR1 is SNHLY and CDR2 is FYNNEI. The CDR3 is 14 amino acids. With 3 bases clipped from V and 3 bases from J, the junction kept 3 bases outside the gene matches. CDR3 coding DNA: TGTGCCAGCAGTGAGACAGGGGATCACTATGGCTACACCTTC. Translation: CASSETGDHYGYTF.